The next 25 T cell receptor beta chains were all read from a single sample in a study of cytomegalovirus exposure and HLA in healthy donors. Amplification used 60 Vbeta primers and 13 Jbeta primers. Libraries were prepared by immunoSEQ multiplex PCR; TCRdb keeps only in-frame clonotypes and omits some of them. There are 84,000 or so clones in the sample; roughly three quarters occur only once, and roughly 1.3% lies in the top ten. The sample taken for sequencing was PBMCs. The receptors were sampled from a male donor in good health and CMV-seronegative.

The chain links TRBV7-2 to TRBJ1-5; weak D call: TRBD1 (5 bases). The germline V gene encodes CDR1 SGHTA and CDR2 FQGNSA. The CDR3 covers 13 residues. V lost 3 bases, J lost 8 bases, and 11 bases lay in between. The CDR3 sequence: CASSFYTGEPQHF. The CDR3 DNA is TGTGCCAGCAGCTTTTATACGGGGGAGCCCCAGCATTTT.

The CDR3 is CASRDRGPSYEQYF. Written as DNA, the CDR3 is TGTGCCAGCAGGGACAGGGGCCCCTCCTACGAGCAGTACTTC. The chain joins TRBV28 to TRBJ2-7, with TRBD1 matching 9 bases. Germline assignment: CDR1 MDHEN and CDR2 SYDVKM. Losses at the gene ends were 6 bases for V and 0 bases for J; bases not matched to a gene: 3. This CDR3 is 14 amino acids long.

Here the CDR3 DNA reads TGTGCCATCAAGGGTCGGGGTATGAACACTGAAGCTTTCTTT. Translating gives CAIKGRGMNTEAFF. The rearrangement links TRBV10-3 to TRBJ1-1; no clear D. CDR3 size: 14 residues. Trimming removed 7 bases from V and 0 bases from J, with 12 bases in between. Germline CDR1 reads ENHRY; CDR2 reads SYGVKD.

The genes are TRBV2 and TRBJ1-2; the D is unclear. Germline V gene data show CDR1 as SNHLY and CDR2 as FYNNEI. The V end was cut by 2 bases, the J end by 0 bases, with 13 bases between. CDR3 size: 16 residues. CDR3 DNA: TGTGCCAGCAGTGAAAACCCCGCAGGTTCTAACTATGGCTACACCTTC. The encoded protein is CASSENPAGSNYGYTF.

The V call is TRBV6-5, the J call TRBJ2-7; D is unresolved. CDR1 is MNHEY, CDR2 SVGAGI, per germline. Between the trimmed V and J ends, which lost 2 bases and 3 bases, there was a span of 8 bases. The CDR3 contains 13 residues. The CDR3 nucleotides read TGTGCCAGCAGTTACCGAGAGAGCTACGAGCAGTACTTC. Its translation: CASSYRESYEQYF.

A word on this clone: This likely comes from a read error, as the CDR3 has no conserved phenylalanine or tryptophan at its end. V gene TRBV20-1 combines with J gene TRBJ2-7; possibly TRBD1 for D (6 bases). Trimming removed 4 bases at V and 7 bases at J, with 11 bases between. The CDR3 totals 11 residues. Germline values: CDR1 DFQATT, CDR2 SNEGSKA (reference sequence). CDR3 residues: CSAKPGVEQYL. The CDR3 DNA reads as TGCAGTGCTAAACCAGGGGTAGAGCAGTACCTC.

The gene calls are TRBV7-8 and TRBJ1-2, with 8 positions matching TRBD1. The ends lost 5 bases at V and 0 bases at J; junction bases unmatched: 5. Germline V CDR1 and CDR2: SGHVS, FQNEAQ. CDR3 length: 15 amino acids. This chain's CDR3 is CASSTWTGPNYGYTF. CDR3 DNA: TGTGCCAGCAGCACATGGACAGGGCCTAACTATGGCTACACCTTC.

The chain has TRBV7-9 and TRBJ1-6, with D possibly matching TRBD1 (5 bases). Trimming shortened V by 3 bases and J by 6 bases, and 9 bases separated the two germline ends. Germline CDR1 and CDR2: SEHNR and FQNEAQ (reference sequence). CDR3 length: 14 residues. The CDR3 protein is CASSFDRRNSPLHF. The CDR3 DNA follows: TGTGCCAGCAGCTTCGACAGACGTAATTCACCCCTCCACTTT.

The chain is built from TRBV10-3 and TRBJ1-1; D remains ambiguous. V lost 1 base and J 8 bases, leaving 11 bases between the germline ends. Per germline, CDR1 ENHRY and CDR2 SYGVKD. There are 13 residues in the CDR3. CDR3 in amino acids: CAISEYVIQEAFF. CDR3 nucleotide sequence: TGTGCCATCAGTGAGTACGTTATACAGGAAGCTTTCTTT.

The CDR3 DNA sequence: TGCGCCAGCAGCCAAGATCGGCTGAGGACAGGGGGCTACGAGCAGTACTTC. Translated: CASSQDRLRTGGYEQYF. The chain recombines TRBV4-3 with TRBJ2-7; 10 bases map to TRBD1. Losses at the gene ends were 0 bases for V and 3 bases for J; bases not matched to a gene: 8. This CDR3 has 17 residues. Germline CDR1 is LGHNA and CDR2 is YSLEER.

The chain joins TRBV14 to TRBJ1-2; D gene unclear. Trimming shortened V by 1 base and J by 0 bases, and 9 bases separated the two germline ends. CDR1 and CDR2 from the germline V gene are SGHDN and FVKESK. CDR3 length: 15 amino acids. CDR3: CASSQVSGTNYGYTF. CDR3 DNA: TGTGCCAGCAGCCAAGTGAGCGGGACTAACTATGGCTACACCTTC.

The rearrangement links TRBV7-2 to TRBJ1-1; weak D call: TRBD1 (5 bases). Trimming left V 1 base short and J 0 bases short, with 12 bases between. Germline V gene lookup returns CDR1 SGHTA and CDR2 FQGNSA. The CDR3 runs 16 residues. The CDR3, as DNA: TGTGCCAGCAGCTTAGGCTCAGGACACCTGAACACTGAAGCTTTCTTT. This codes for CASSLGSGHLNTEAFF.

The gene calls are TRBV5-1 and TRBJ1-2; 7 nucleotides match TRBD1. Trimming took 3 bases from V and 7 from J; bases not matched to a gene: 6. This CDR3 has 13 amino acids. Germline V lookup: CDR1 SGHRS, CDR2 YFSETQ. CDR3 protein: CASSYGGGGGYTF. The CDR3 nucleotides are TGCGCCAGCAGCTATGGAGGGGGCGGTGGCTACACCTTC. Combining the CDR3 with reference TRBV5-1 and TRBJ1-2 gives the whole variable domain KAGVTQTPRYLIKTRGQQVTLSCSPISGHRSVSWYQQTPGQGLQFLFEYFSETQRNKGNFPGRFSGRQFSNSRSEMNVSTLELGDSALYLCASSYGGGGGYTFGSGTRLTVV.

For the CDR3, the DNA is TGTGCCAGCAGCTTAGGACAGGTATATAATTCACCCCTCCACTTT. Protein product: CASSLGQVYNSPLHF. The chain has TRBV5-5 and TRBJ1-6; 7 bases map to TRBD1. V dropped 2 bases and J dropped 4; count of bases not matched to a gene: 3. Germline V gene sequence: CDR1 SGHKS, CDR2 YYEKEE (reference sequence). The CDR3 totals 15 residues.

There are a few counts of this clone. The chain recombines TRBV4-1 with TRBJ1-1, with D possibly being TRBD1 (5 bases). Germline lookup yields CDR1 MGHRA and CDR2 YSYEKL. The ends were cut back, 3 bases at V and 1 base at J, with 12 bases in the middle. The CDR3 sequence is 15 residues long. The CDR3: CASSQLGASNTEAFF. The DNA of the CDR3 is TGCGCCAGCAGCCAGCTTGGGGCTTCGAACACTGAAGCTTTCTTT.

This clone showed up just once. The chain is built from TRBV5-1 and TRBJ2-6; D might be TRBD2 (5 bases). V was clipped by 2 bases and J by 3 bases, with 6 bases between them. Per germline, CDR1 SGHRS and CDR2 YFSETQ. There are 14 residues in the CDR3. Here the CDR3 DNA reads TGCGCCAGCAGCTTCGGGGATGGGGCCAACGTCCTGACTTTC. Its protein is CASSFGDGANVLTF.

The chain couples TRBV5-6 to TRBJ2-7, with 9 bases that match TRBD1. V gave up 3 bases and J gave up 5 bases; unmatched junction bases: 12. Germline loops: CDR1 SGHDT, CDR2 YYEEEE. The CDR3 extends over 16 amino acids. The CDR3 here is CASSSDSGTGIHEQYF. CDR3 DNA: TGTGCCAGCAGCTCCGATAGTGGGACAGGGATACACGAGCAGTACTTC.

The V call is TRBV11-2, the J call TRBJ2-5; D is perhaps TRBD1 (6 bases). The V gene's germline CDR1 is SGHAT and CDR2 FQNNGV. The V end was cut by 4 bases, the J end by 2 bases, with 20 bases between. This CDR3 is built from 17 residues. The CDR3 spells CASSYRRNSGQQETQYF. The CDR3 DNA sequence: TGTGCCAGCAGCTATCGCCGGAATTCGGGACAACAAGAGACCCAGTACTTC.

The CDR3 here is CASSLLRGGGGNEQFF. CDR3 sequence (DNA): TGTGCCAGCAGCCTACTACGGGGGGGCGGGGGGAATGAGCAGTTCTTC. The J gene is TRBJ2-1, the V gene TRBV7-2; TRBD2 aligns across 8 bases. CDR1 SGHTA and CDR2 FQGNSA come from the germline V gene. This CDR3 is 16 amino acids long. The junction had 13 bases not matched to a gene; V was cut back by 5 bases and J by 7 bases.

The chain is built from TRBV4-3 and TRBJ2-3; 8 bases align to TRBD2. V shed 4 bases and J 2 bases; nucleotides not matched to a gene: 11. Per the germline V gene, CDR1 is LGHNA and CDR2 is YSLEER. The CDR3 extends over 17 amino acids. CDR3 in amino acids: CASSRGGTGRFTDTQYF. CDR3 nucleotide sequence: TGCGCCAGCAGCCGCGGGGGGACGGGCAGATTCACAGATACGCAGTATTTT.

This chain uses TRBV18 with TRBJ1-1, with D hard to call. There are 14 residues in the CDR3. V was trimmed by 4 bases and J by 0 bases, leaving 9 bases between them. CDR1 KGHSH and CDR2 LQKENI come from the germline V gene. The chain's CDR3 is CASSRGVLNTEAFF. The CDR3 coding sequence is TGTGCCAGCTCACGGGGAGTTCTGAACACTGAAGCTTTCTTT.

The table lists this clone with a count of one. The V call is TRBV2, the J call TRBJ2-1; D is perhaps TRBD1 (6 bases). The CDR3 loop spans 13 amino acids. With 6 bases removed from V and 4 bases from J, the gap between germline ends came to 10 bases. CDR1 is SNHLY, CDR2 FYNNEI, per germline. The CDR3 sequence: CASSTDRYNEQFF. CDR3 nucleotide sequence: TGTGCCAGCAGCACGGACAGATACAATGAGCAGTTCTTC.

The chain is built from TRBV7-2 and TRBJ2-5, with D maybe TRBD2 (6 bases). Deletions cut 6 bases from V and 1 base from J, with 15 bases between. Per germline, CDR1 SGHTA and CDR2 FQGNSA. This CDR3 region has 15 residues. CDR3 sequence reads: CASSQKRRGQETQYF. CDR3 coding DNA: TGTGCCAGCAGTCAGAAGCGGCGGGGCCAAGAGACCCAGTACTTC.

This clone was counted once. V and J are TRBV18 and TRBJ2-3; 7 bases map to TRBD2. J gave up 1 base and V 3 bases, and 1 base lay outside the gene matches. The CDR3 totals 14 residues. Germline lookup yields CDR1 KGHSH and CDR2 LQKENI. CDR3 in DNA: TGTGCCAGCTCACCCCTAGCGGGCACAGATACGCAGTATTTT. It yields the protein CASSPLAGTDTQYF.

J is TRBJ1-3 and V is TRBV5-6; no firm D call. Trimming removed 4 bases at V and 0 bases at J, with 17 bases between. The CDR3 is 17 residues long. CDR1 and CDR2 (germline): SGHDT, YYEEEE. The CDR3 nucleotides are TGTGCCAGCAGCCCGCCGGCAGGCAACGTCTCTGGAAACACCATATATTTT. As protein: CASSPPAGNVSGNTIYF.